This T cell receptor beta chain derives from a study of blood T cell repertoires in COVID-19. The germline CDR1 and CDR2 sequences are LGHNT and FRNRAP. The CDR3 runs 12 residues. V was shortened by 1 base and J by 11 bases, with 11 bases between the two germline ends. Profiled with immunoSEQ multiplex PCR; TCRdb holds only in-frame clones, not every one. Here the sample spans 200,000 to 250,000 clones, approximately 81% being singletons. The clonotype originates from a woman over 75 with active or convalescent COVID-19. The rearrangement joins TRBV12-5 to TRBJ1-1; D not certain. The specimen was peripheral blood. The CDR3 is CASGLGQTSAFF. CDR3 nucleotide sequence: TGTGCTAGTGGTTTGGGGCAAACATCGGCTTTCTTT.